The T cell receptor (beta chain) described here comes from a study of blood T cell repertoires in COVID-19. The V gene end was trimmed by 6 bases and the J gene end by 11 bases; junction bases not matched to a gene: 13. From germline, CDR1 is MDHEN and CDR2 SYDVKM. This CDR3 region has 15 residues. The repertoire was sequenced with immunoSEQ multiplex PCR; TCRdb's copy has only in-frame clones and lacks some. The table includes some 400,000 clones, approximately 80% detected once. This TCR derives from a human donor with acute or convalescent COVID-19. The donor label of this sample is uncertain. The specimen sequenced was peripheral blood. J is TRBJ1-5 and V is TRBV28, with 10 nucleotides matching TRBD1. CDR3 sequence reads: CASSRDRGGSSTQHF. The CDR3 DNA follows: TGTGCCAGCAGCCGGGACAGGGGAGGATCCTCGACCCAGCATTTT.